This TCR beta chain was sequenced in a study of blood T cells in healthy people across ages. With 1 base removed from V and 2 bases from J, the gap between germline ends came to 11 bases. Germline CDR1 MNHEY, CDR2 SMNVEV (reference sequence). This CDR3 is 15 amino acids long. There are a few counts of this clonotype. A second PCR, run for about 7 to 11 cycles, used a sample-barcoded 5' primer plus a J-beta primer mix. Any given sample supplied a minimum of 3 million CDR3-containing paired-end reads. TCRdb ran MiXCR on the 5' RACE reads and lists one entry per CDR3 protein. The data hold 790,000 or so distinct CDR3 sequences, with about 56% observed a single time.

The TCR originated in a man in his forties in good health. The rearrangement joins TRBV27 to TRBJ2-5; tentatively, D is TRBD1 (6 bases). The sample comprised blood. Here the CDR3 DNA reads TGTGCCAGCAGTTTATTCATGGACAGACAAGAGACCCAGTACTTC. Protein: CASSLFMDRQETQYF.